These T cell receptor beta chains were read from a single sample in a study of blood T cells in healthy people across ages. TCRdb redid the calling of the 5' RACE reads with MiXCR, one entry per CDR3 protein. The table includes about 970,000 distinct CDR3 sequences, just over 50% detected once. Material: blood. These receptors all stem from a woman in her fifties or sixties in good health. CDR3s include the opening cysteine and the closing phenylalanine or tryptophan. The order of the fields is D gene, V gene, J gene, clone size, CDR3 DNA, CDR3 protein. The D gene is left open where the match is weak. Rows may omit the clone size; those that give it use once, few, many or a size class.

d_call: NA; v_call: TRBV18; j_call: TRBJ2-2; clone_size: NA; cdr3_nt: TGTGCCAGCTCACCACCGGACGGATCCGGAGAGCTGTTTTTT; cdr3_aa: CASSPPDGSGELFF
d_call: NA; v_call: TRBV7-3; j_call: TRBJ2-7; clone_size: few; cdr3_nt: TGTGCCAGCAGCTTAACTAGGGGGGAGAGCGAGCAGTACTTC; cdr3_aa: CASSLTRGESEQYF
d_call: NA; v_call: TRBV29-1; j_call: TRBJ1-1; clone_size: NA; cdr3_nt: TGCAGCGTTGAGGGGCCGGGCGTTGGTGAAGCTTTCTTT; cdr3_aa: CSVEGPGVGEAFF
d_call: NA; v_call: TRBV4-2; j_call: TRBJ1-4; clone_size: NA; cdr3_nt: TGTGCCAGCAACCGCCCCACTGAAGTGGGGGTAGGAAAACTGTTTTTT; cdr3_aa: CASNRPTEVGVGKLFF
d_call: TRBD2; v_call: TRBV4-3; j_call: TRBJ2-2; clone_size: NA; cdr3_nt: TGCGCCAGCAGCCAAGACTTGGCGGGGGATACCGGGGAGCTGTTTTTT; cdr3_aa: CASSQDLAGDTGELFF
d_call: NA; v_call: TRBV4-3; j_call: TRBJ2-7; clone_size: NA; cdr3_nt: TGCGCCAGCAGCCAAGATTTCGGGCAGGGCTACTACGAGCAGTACTTC; cdr3_aa: CASSQDFGQGYYEQYF
d_call: TRBD2; v_call: TRBV12-3/TRBV12-4; j_call: TRBJ2-5; clone_size: few; cdr3_nt: TGTGCCAGCAGTTGGGAGGGTCTGGAGACCCAGTACTTC; cdr3_aa: CASSWEGLETQYF
d_call: TRBD1; v_call: TRBV20-1; j_call: TRBJ2-3; clone_size: NA; cdr3_nt: TGCAGTGCTACAACAGGGGGCGGAGATACGCAGTATTTT; cdr3_aa: CSATTGGGDTQYF
d_call: NA; v_call: TRBV20-1; j_call: TRBJ2-7; clone_size: NA; cdr3_nt: TGCGGATGGATTCAAATGGGCTCCTACGAGCAGTACTTC; cdr3_aa: CGWIQMGSYEQYF
d_call: NA; v_call: TRBV6-2/TRBV6-3; j_call: TRBJ2-4; clone_size: NA; cdr3_nt: TGTGCCGGCAGCAGGCCCATCAACATTCAGTACTTC; cdr3_aa: CAGSRPINIQYF
d_call: TRBD2; v_call: TRBV15; j_call: TRBJ2-1; clone_size: NA; cdr3_nt: TGTGCCACCAGCTTACGGACTAGCGGAGGTTACAATGAGCAGTTCTTC; cdr3_aa: CATSLRTSGGYNEQFF
d_call: NA; v_call: TRBV29-1; j_call: TRBJ2-1; clone_size: NA; cdr3_nt: TGCAGCGTTGACCGGGCCTGGGAGCAGTTCTTC; cdr3_aa: CSVDRAWEQFF
d_call: NA; v_call: TRBV20-1; j_call: TRBJ2-7; clone_size: NA; cdr3_nt: TGCAGTGCAGACACGGGCGAGCAGTACTTC; cdr3_aa: CSADTGEQYF
d_call: NA; v_call: TRBV7-2; j_call: TRBJ1-6; clone_size: NA; cdr3_nt: TGTGCCAGCAGCGCCTTTGGACAGAGCTCCTATAATTCACCCCTCCACTTT; cdr3_aa: CASSAFGQSSYNSPLHF
d_call: NA; v_call: TRBV4-1; j_call: TRBJ2-7; clone_size: NA; cdr3_nt: TGCGCCAGCAGCCAATTCACAACCTACGAGCAGTACTTC; cdr3_aa: CASSQFTTYEQYF
d_call: NA; v_call: TRBV5-1; j_call: TRBJ1-1; clone_size: NA; cdr3_nt: TGCGCCAGCAGAAAGGGAGACCTTGACACTGAAGCTTTCTTT; cdr3_aa: CASRKGDLDTEAFF
d_call: NA; v_call: TRBV5-1; j_call: TRBJ2-3; clone_size: NA; cdr3_nt: TGCGCCAGCAGCTTGGAAGAGTCAGGCACGCAGTATTTT; cdr3_aa: CASSLEESGTQYF
d_call: NA; v_call: TRBV2; j_call: TRBJ2-7; clone_size: NA; cdr3_nt: TGTGCCAGCATCGGGGCCGCCTACGAGCAGTACTTC; cdr3_aa: CASIGAAYEQYF
d_call: TRBD2; v_call: TRBV9; j_call: TRBJ2-1; clone_size: NA; cdr3_nt: TGCGCCAGCAGCGTAGAATTAGCGGGATACAATGAGCAGTTCTTC; cdr3_aa: CASSVELAGYNEQFF
d_call: NA; v_call: TRBV6-5; j_call: TRBJ2-3; clone_size: NA; cdr3_nt: TGTGCCAGCAGTTACTCGTTACAGGCGACAGATACGCAGTATTTT; cdr3_aa: CASSYSLQATDTQYF
d_call: NA; v_call: TRBV20-1; j_call: TRBJ1-2; clone_size: NA; cdr3_nt: TGCAGTGCTAGAGTACCTGGAAGCGGGAAGGTTAGCTATGGCTACACCTTC; cdr3_aa: CSARVPGSGKVSYGYTF
d_call: NA; v_call: TRBV12-3/TRBV12-4; j_call: TRBJ2-6; clone_size: NA; cdr3_nt: TGTGCCAGCAGTGAAAGACTGAGCTCTGGGGCCAACGTCCTGACTTTC; cdr3_aa: CASSERLSSGANVLTF